This TCR beta chain was recovered during a study of monozygotic twins with inflammatory bowel disease. Points from the study as a whole: The sharing of clonotypes with others was lower in IBD patients than in healthy twins, especially with disease activity.

In the case of this clonotype: Its specificity is not known.

Unsorted whole blood yielded the total RNA, with T cells left unselected. TCRdb reanalyzed the 5' RACE reads and collapses them to one entry per CDR3 protein, without DNA. Its table lists a few hundred thousand distinct CDR3 sequences. Per germline, CDR1 KGHSH and CDR2 LQKENI. This CDR3 has 15 amino acids. The clonotype was recovered from a human donor with ulcerative colitis or Crohn's disease, or a healthy co-twin of an affected twin (not recorded which). The chain joins TRBV18 to TRBJ2-2. The sample was blood. The CDR3 sequence is CASSSVQTNTGELFF.